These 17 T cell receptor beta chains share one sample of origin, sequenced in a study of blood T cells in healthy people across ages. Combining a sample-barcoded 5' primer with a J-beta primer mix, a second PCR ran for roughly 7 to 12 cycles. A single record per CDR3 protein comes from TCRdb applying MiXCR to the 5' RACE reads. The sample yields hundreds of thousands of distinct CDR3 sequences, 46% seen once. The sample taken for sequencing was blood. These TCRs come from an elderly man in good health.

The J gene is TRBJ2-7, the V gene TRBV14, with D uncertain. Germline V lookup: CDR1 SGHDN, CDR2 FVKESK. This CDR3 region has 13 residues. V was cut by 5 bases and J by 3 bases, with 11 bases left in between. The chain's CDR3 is CASSYNIFYEQYF. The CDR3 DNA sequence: TGTGCCAGCAGCTACAACATTTTCTACGAGCAGTACTTC.

The CDR3 region has the DNA TGTGCCAGTGAGAGTAATGAGCAGTTCTTC. It specifies CASESNEQFF. This sequence joins TRBV9 and TRBJ2-1; no firm D call. Looked up from germline, CDR1 is SGDLS and CDR2 is YYNGEE. The CDR3 contains 10 residues. The germline V and J ends were trimmed by 8 bases and 7 bases, with 7 bases remaining between them.

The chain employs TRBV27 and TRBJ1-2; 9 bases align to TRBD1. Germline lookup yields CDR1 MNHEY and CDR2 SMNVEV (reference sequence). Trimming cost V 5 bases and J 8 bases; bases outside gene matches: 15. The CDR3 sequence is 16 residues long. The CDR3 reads CASSTTGGSPSQGYTF. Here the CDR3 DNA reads TGTGCCAGCAGTACGACAGGGGGTTCCCCTTCTCAAGGCTACACCTTC.

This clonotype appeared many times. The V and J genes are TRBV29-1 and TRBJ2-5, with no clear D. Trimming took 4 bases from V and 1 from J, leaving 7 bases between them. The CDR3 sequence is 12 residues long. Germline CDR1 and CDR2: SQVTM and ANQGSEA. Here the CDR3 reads CSVVRTQETQYF. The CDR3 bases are TGCAGCGTTGTTCGGACCCAAGAGACCCAGTACTTC.

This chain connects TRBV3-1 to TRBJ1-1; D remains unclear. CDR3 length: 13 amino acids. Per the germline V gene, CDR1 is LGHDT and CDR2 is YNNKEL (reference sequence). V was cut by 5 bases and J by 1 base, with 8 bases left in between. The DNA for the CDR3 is TGTGCCAGCAGCGCGCGAACGAACACTGAAGCTTTCTTT. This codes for CASSARTNTEAFF.

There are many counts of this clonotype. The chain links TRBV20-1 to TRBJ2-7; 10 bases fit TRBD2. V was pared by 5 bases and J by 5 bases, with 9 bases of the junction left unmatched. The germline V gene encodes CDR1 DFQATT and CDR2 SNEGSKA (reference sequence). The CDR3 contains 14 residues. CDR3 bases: TGCAGTGCTGAAACCGGGACTAGCGCCAACGAGCAGTACTTC. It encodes CSAETGTSANEQYF.

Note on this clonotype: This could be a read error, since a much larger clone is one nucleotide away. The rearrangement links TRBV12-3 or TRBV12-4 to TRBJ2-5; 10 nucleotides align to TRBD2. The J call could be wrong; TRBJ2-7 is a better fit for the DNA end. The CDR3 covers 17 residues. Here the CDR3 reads CASSRGTTTSGISEQYF. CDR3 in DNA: TGTGCCAGCAGTAGAGGGACCACAACTAGCGGGATATCCGAGCAGTACTTC.

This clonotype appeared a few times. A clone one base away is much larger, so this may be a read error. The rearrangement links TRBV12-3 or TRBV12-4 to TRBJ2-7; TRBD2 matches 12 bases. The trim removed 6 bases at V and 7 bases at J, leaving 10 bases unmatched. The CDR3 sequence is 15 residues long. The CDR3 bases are TGTGCCAGCAGCAGACTAGCGGGGGCCTACAATGAGCAGTACTTC. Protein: CASSRLAGAYNEQYF.

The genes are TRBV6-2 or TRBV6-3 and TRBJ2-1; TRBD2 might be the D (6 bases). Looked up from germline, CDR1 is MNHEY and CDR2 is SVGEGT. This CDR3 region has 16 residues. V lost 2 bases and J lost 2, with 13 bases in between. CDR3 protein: CASSYDGSSPYNEQFF. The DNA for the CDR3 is TGTGCCAGCAGTTACGACGGGAGTTCCCCCTACAATGAGCAGTTCTTC.

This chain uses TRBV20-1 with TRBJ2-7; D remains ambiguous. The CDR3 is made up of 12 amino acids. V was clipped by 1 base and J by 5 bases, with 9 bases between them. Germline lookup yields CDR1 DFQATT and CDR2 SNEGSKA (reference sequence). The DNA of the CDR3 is TGCAGTGCTAGAGTCCTTGCCCACGAGCAGTACTTC. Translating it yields CSARVLAHEQYF.

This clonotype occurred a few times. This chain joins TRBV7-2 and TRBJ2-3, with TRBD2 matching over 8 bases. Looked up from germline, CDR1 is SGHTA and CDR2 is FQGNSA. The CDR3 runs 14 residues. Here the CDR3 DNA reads TGTGCTGGGGGTAGCGGGATTTCCACAGATACGCAGTATTTT. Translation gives CAGGSGISTDTQYF. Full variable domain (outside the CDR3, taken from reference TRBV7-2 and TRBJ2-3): GAGVSQSPSNKVTEKGKDVELRCDPISGHTALYWYRQSLGQGLEFLIYFQGNSAPDKSGLPSDRFSAERTGGSVSTLTIQRTQQEDSAVYLCAGGSGISTDTQYFGPGTRLTVL.

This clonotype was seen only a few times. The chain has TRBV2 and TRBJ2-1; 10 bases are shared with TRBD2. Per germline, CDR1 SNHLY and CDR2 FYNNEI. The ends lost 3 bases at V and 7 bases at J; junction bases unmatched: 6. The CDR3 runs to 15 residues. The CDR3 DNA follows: TGTGCCAGCAGTGAGGGTAGCGGGAGGTATAATGAGCAGTTCTTC. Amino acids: CASSEGSGRYNEQFF. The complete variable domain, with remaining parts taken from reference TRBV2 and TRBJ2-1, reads EPEVTQTPSHQVTQMGQEVILRCVPISNHLYFYWYRQILGQKVEFLVSFYNNEISEKSEIFDDQFSVERPDGSNFTLKIRSTKLEDSAMYFCASSEGSGRYNEQFFGPGTRLTVL.

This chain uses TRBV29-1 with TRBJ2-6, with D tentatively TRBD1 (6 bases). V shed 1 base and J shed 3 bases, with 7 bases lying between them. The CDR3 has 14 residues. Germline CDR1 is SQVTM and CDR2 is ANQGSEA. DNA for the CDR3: TGCAGCGTTGAAGGGGGGCTTGGGGCCAACGTCCTGACTTTC. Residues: CSVEGGLGANVLTF. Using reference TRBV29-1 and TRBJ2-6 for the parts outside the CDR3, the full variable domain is SAVISQKPSRDICQRGTSLTIQCQVDSQVTMMFWYRQQPGQSLTLIATANQGSEATYESGFVIDKFPISRPNLTFSTLTVSNMSPEDSSIYLCSVEGGLGANVLTFGAGSRLTVL.

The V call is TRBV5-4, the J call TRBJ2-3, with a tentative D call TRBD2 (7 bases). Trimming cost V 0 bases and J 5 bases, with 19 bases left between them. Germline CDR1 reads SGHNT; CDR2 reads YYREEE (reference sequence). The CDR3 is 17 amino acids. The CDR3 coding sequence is TGTGCCAGCAGCTTGGCCTCGGTTAGGGGGGGCAAAGATACGCAGTATTTT. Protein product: CASSLASVRGGKDTQYF.

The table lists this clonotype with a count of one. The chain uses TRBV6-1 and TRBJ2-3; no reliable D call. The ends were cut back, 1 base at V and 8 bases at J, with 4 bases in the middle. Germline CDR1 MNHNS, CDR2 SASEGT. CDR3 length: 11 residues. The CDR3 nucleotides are TGTGCCAGCAGTGAAGTCGTTACGCAGTATTTT. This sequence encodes CASSEVVTQYF.

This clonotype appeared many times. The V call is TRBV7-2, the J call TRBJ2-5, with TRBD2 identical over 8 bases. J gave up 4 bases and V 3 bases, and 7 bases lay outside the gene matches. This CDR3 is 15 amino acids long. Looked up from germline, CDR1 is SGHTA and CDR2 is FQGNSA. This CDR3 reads CASSFYGRGRETQYF. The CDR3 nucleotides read TGTGCCAGCAGCTTCTACGGGAGGGGGAGAGAGACCCAGTACTTC.

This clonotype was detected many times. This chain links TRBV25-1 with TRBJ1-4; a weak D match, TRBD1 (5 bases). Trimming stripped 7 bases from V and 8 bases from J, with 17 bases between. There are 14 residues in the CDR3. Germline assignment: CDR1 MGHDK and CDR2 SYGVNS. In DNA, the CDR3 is TGTGCCAGCAATACCAGGGCCGGTGAAGAAAAACTGTTTTTT. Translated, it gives CASNTRAGEEKLFF.